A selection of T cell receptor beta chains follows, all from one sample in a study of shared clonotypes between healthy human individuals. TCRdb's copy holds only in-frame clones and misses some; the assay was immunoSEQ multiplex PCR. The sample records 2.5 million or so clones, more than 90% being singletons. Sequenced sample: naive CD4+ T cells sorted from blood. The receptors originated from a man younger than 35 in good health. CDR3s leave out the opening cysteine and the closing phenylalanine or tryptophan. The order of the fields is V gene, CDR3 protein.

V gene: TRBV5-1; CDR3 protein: ASSLEGQGYSPLH
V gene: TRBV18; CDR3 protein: ASSPGTSVETQY
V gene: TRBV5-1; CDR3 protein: ASSFTGGKTNEKLF
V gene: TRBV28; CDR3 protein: ACVRGSSGNTIY
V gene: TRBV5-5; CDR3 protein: ASSLTPDSWNTEAF
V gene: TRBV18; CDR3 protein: ASSMGLYNEQF
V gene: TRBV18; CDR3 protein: ASLPDSGANVLT
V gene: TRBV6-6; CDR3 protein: ASSRNTNQPQH
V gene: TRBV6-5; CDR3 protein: ASSYSGTRAGEAF
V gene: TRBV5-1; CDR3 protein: ASSPDGSSGNTIY
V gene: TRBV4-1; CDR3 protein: ASSAGRWETQY
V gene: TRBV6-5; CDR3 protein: ASSYMLNTEAF
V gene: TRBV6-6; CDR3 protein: ASSYTRDRGTYEQY
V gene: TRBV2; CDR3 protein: ASTWDAGEAF
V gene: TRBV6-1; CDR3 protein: ATYLAGGSKTQY
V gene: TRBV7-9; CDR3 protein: ASSLGAYNEQF
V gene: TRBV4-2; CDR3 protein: ASSQEGGSGNTIY
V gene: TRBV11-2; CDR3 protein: ASSLRLAGTRETQY
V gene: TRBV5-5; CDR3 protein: ASSLAIVRNTEAF
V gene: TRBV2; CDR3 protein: ASIGTSGNTIY
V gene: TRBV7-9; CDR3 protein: ASSLGRGVNNEQF
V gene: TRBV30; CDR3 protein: AWSDFLSGNTIY
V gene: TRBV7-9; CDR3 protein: ASSLSNQPQH
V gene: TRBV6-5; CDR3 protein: ASSRDIERGQPQH
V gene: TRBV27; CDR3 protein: ASRSPTGGSGANVLT
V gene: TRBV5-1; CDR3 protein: ASSMDRAAGNTIY
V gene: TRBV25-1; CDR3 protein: ASSEWGRARNEQF
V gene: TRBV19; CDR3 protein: ASSADRATDTQY